This T cell receptor beta chain emerged from a study of T cell clones after liver transplantation. As for the study in general: Patients counted as tolerant after at least one year off all immunosuppression, enzymes not exceeding twice normal. The study's findings and limits: Post-transplant time points were not standardized, so conclusions are preliminary.

Profiled with immunoSEQ multiplex PCR; TCRdb holds only in-frame clones, not every one. The sample contains around 120,000 clones, 90% of which appear only once. The CDR3 spans 14 residues. Between the trimmed V and J ends, which lost 8 bases and 3 bases, there was a span of 14 bases. Germline assignment: CDR1 MNHNS and CDR2 SASEGT. As concerns this clone: Its antigen remains unknown.

This receptor was obtained from a human patient who received a liver transplant. Part of the T cells may come from the graft donor. The genes are TRBV6-1 and TRBJ2-1; D possibly corresponds to TRBD2 (6 bases). The sequenced sample was CD4+ T cells from blood, obtained 12 months after liver transplant. As DNA, the CDR3 is TGTGCCAGCGGGCCCCTAGCGAGCTACAATGAGCAGTTCTTC. It is translated as CASGPLASYNEQFF.